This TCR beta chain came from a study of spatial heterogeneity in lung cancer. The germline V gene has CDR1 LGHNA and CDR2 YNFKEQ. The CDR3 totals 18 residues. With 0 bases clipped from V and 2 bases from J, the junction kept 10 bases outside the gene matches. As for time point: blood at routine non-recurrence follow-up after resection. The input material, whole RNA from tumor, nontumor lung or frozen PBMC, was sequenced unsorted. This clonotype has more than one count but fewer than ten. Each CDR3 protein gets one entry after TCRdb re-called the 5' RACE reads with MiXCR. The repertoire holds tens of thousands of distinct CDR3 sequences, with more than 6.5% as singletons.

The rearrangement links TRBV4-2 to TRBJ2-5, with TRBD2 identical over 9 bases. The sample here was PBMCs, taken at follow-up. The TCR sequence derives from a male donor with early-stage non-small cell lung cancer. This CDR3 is CASSQDGLASGEQETQYF. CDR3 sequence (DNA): TGTGCCAGCAGCCAAGATGGTTTGGCTAGCGGGGAGCAAGAGACCCAGTACTTC.